The 21 T cell receptor beta chains given below trace back to one sample, sequenced in a study of radiotherapy plus CTLA-4 blockade in lung cancer. Produced via immunoSEQ multiplex PCR; TCRdb's table is partial and in-frame only. The sample records about 62,000 clones, 76% being singletons. Source: peripheral blood, taken from a patient treated with radiotherapy plus ipilimumab. These receptor sequences come from a human donor with non-small cell lung cancer who had a complete response to radiotherapy plus ipilimumab.

This chain links TRBV29-1 with TRBJ1-3, with TRBD1 matching over 8 bases. Per the germline V gene, CDR1 is SQVTM and CDR2 is ANQGSEA. V trimming: 5 bases; J trimming: 3 bases; junction bases outside the gene matches: 9. The CDR3 has 15 amino acids. Written as DNA, the CDR3 is TGCAGCGTTCTCCCGGGGACAGGTCGTGGAAACACCATATATTTT. Protein product: CSVLPGTGRGNTIYF. Full variable domain (missing parts from reference TRBV29-1 and TRBJ1-3): SAVISQKPSRDICQRGTSLTIQCQVDSQVTMMFWYRQQPGQSLTLIATANQGSEATYESGFVIDKFPISRPNLTFSTLTVSNMSPEDSSIYLCSVLPGTGRGNTIYFGEGSWLTVV.

The chain carries TRBV2 and TRBJ2-3; 8 nucleotides line up with TRBD2. V lost 6 bases to trimming and J lost 4 bases; unmatched junction nucleotides: 6. The CDR3 extends over 14 amino acids. Germline CDR1 SNHLY, CDR2 FYNNEI. For the CDR3, the DNA is TGTGCCAGCAGCGACGGGGGGGCAGCAGATACGCAGTATTTT. This translates into CASSDGGAADTQYF.

The chain is built from TRBV27 and TRBJ2-7; 7 bases agree with TRBD1. The ends lost 8 bases at V and 5 bases at J; junction bases unmatched: 12. The CDR3 loop spans 14 amino acids. Germline V CDR1 and CDR2: MNHEY, SMNVEV (reference sequence). CDR3 sequence reads: CASADAQGSNEQYF. The CDR3 DNA reads TGTGCCAGCGCAGATGCACAGGGGAGCAACGAGCAGTACTTC.

The chain carries TRBV5-4 and TRBJ2-7, with TRBD2 as a possible D gene (6 bases). V gave up 4 bases and J gave up 4 bases, with 27 bases separating them. From germline, CDR1 is SGHNT and CDR2 YYREEE (reference sequence). The CDR3 contains 18 residues. The CDR3 DNA sequence: TGTGCCAGCAGCCAATCGCTTTTTATCCGGGGGAAGCCTTACGAGCAGTACTTC. Its translation: CASSQSLFIRGKPYEQYF.

The rearrangement joins TRBV7-2 to TRBJ2-7; TRBD2 might be the D (5 bases). This CDR3 comprises 15 residues. Germline CDR1 reads SGHTA; CDR2 reads FQGNSA. V dropped 0 bases and J dropped 3 bases, with 12 bases sitting between them. This CDR3 reads CASSLAGEGGYEQYF. CDR3 nucleotides: TGTGCCAGCAGCTTAGCGGGAGAGGGTGGCTACGAGCAGTACTTC. The entire variable domain, with the rest obtained from reference TRBV7-2 and TRBJ2-7, is as follows: GAGVSQSPSNKVTEKGKDVELRCDPISGHTALYWYRQSLGQGLEFLIYFQGNSAPDKSGLPSDRFSAERTGGSVSTLTIQRTQQEDSAVYLCASSLAGEGGYEQYFGPGTRLTVT.

The chain uses TRBV5-1 and TRBJ2-5; 10 bases align to TRBD2. The CDR3 has 18 amino acids. Germline V gives CDR1 SGHRS, CDR2 YFSETQ. With 6 bases clipped from V and 2 bases from J, the junction kept 16 bases outside the gene matches. CDR3 DNA: TGCGCCAGCAACCCAAGGCGTAGTAGCGGGGGGTGGCAAGAGACCCAGTACTTC. Its protein is CASNPRRSSGGWQETQYF.

This chain uses TRBV14 with TRBJ1-1; D ambiguous. The germline V gene encodes CDR1 SGHDN and CDR2 FVKESK. The CDR3 consists of 15 residues. Trimming took 2 bases from V and 2 from J, leaving 12 bases between them. CDR3: CASSQYSGRNTEAFF. CDR3 sequence (DNA): TGTGCCAGCAGCCAATACTCTGGGCGAAACACTGAAGCTTTCTTT. The full variable domain, rest sourced from reference TRBV14 and TRBJ1-1, is EAGVTQFPSHSVIEKGQTVTLRCDPISGHDNLYWYRRVMGKEIKFLLHFVKESKQDESGMPNNRFLAERTGGTYSTLKVQPAELEDSGVYFCASSQYSGRNTEAFFGQGTRLTVV.

The CDR3 DNA reads TGTGCCATCAGTGAAGACGGGGTTCGTGGCAATGAGCAGTTCTTC. Its translation is CAISEDGVRGNEQFF. The V gene is TRBV10-3, the J gene TRBJ2-1; possibly TRBD2 for D (5 bases). Germline V gene sequence: CDR1 ENHRY, CDR2 SYGVKD. The CDR3 has 15 amino acids. Deletions cut 3 bases from V and 6 bases from J, with 15 bases between.

The V and J genes are TRBV27 and TRBJ2-7; 9 bases are a match to TRBD2. CDR1 is MNHEY, CDR2 SMNVEV, per germline (reference sequence). The length of the CDR3 is 17 residues. The trim removed 0 bases at V and 2 bases at J, leaving 8 bases unmatched. The CDR3 DNA is TGTGCCAGCAGTTTATCGCGGGGGGGGCTCTCTCCCTACGAGCAGTACTTC. Its protein is CASSLSRGGLSPYEQYF.

This clone showed up just a few times. The chain employs TRBV19 and TRBJ1-5; 7 bases line up with TRBD1. This CDR3 spans 14 amino acids. V trimming: 5 bases; J trimming: 5 bases; junction bases outside the gene matches: 6. CDR1 and CDR2 (germline): LNHDA, SQIVND (reference sequence). The chain's CDR3 is CASSPKQGYQPQHF. CDR3 bases: TGTGCCAGTAGTCCCAAACAGGGGTATCAGCCCCAGCATTTT.

This chain links TRBV28 with TRBJ1-2; TRBD1 matches 7 bases. Germline CDR1 reads MDHEN; CDR2 reads SYDVKM. This CDR3 is 14 amino acids long. Trimming cost V 3 bases and J 6 bases; bases outside gene matches: 7. Here the CDR3 reads CASSFGQAVDGYTF. The CDR3 region has the DNA TGTGCCAGCAGTTTTGGACAGGCAGTGGATGGCTACACCTTC.

This sequence joins TRBV28 and TRBJ1-2; 10 bases agree with TRBD1. CDR1 and CDR2 from the germline V gene are MDHEN and SYDVKM. The V and J ends lost 4 bases and 8 bases, in that order; junction bases with no gene match: 16. The length of the CDR3 is 17 residues. CDR3 amino acids: CASSSPSLDRGLGGYTF. The CDR3 DNA reads as TGTGCCAGCAGTTCCCCATCCCTTGACAGGGGGCTTGGGGGCTACACCTTC.

This chain links TRBV27 with TRBJ1-4, with a weak D call TRBD1 (5 bases). This CDR3 is built from 14 residues. The germline CDR1 and CDR2 sequences are MNHEY and SMNVEV (reference sequence). Trimming pared 4 bases from V and 3 bases from J, leaving 9 bases between. The CDR3 DNA is TGTGCCAGCAGTTCGGGGGTGGCTAATGAAAAACTGTTTTTT. Protein product: CASSSGVANEKLFF.

The chain employs TRBV18 and TRBJ2-4, with D tentatively TRBD2 (5 bases). Germline CDR1 is KGHSH and CDR2 is LQKENI. The CDR3 length is 16 residues. V was cut by 3 bases and J by 0 bases, with 12 bases left in between. CDR3 nucleotides: TGTGCCAGCTCACCGTCCCGGGGTCTAGCCAAAAACATTCAGTACTTC. Protein: CASSPSRGLAKNIQYF.

V and J are TRBV7-8 and TRBJ2-7; D remains unclear. The V and J ends lost 5 bases and 0 bases respectively, with 17 bases between them. The V gene's germline CDR1 is SGHVS and CDR2 FQNEAQ. The CDR3 has 16 residues. This CDR3 reads CASSPHRTYSSYEQYF. CDR3 nucleotide sequence: TGTGCCAGCAGCCCCCACAGAACCTACAGCTCCTACGAGCAGTACTTC.

The V and J genes are TRBV5-4 and TRBJ2-6, with 13 bases lining up with TRBD2. The germline gives CDR1 SGHNT, CDR2 YYREEE (reference sequence). The CDR3 covers 13 residues. Losses at the gene ends were 7 bases for V and 13 bases for J; bases not matched to a gene: 5. DNA of the CDR3: TGTGCCAGCGGGACTAGCGGGGTTCGAGTCCTGACTTTC. Translation gives CASGTSGVRVLTF.

In its sample, this clone was seen once. The V gene is TRBV19, the J gene TRBJ2-1; D gene unclear. Trimming took off 5 bases at V and 11 bases at J, with 10 bases between the two ends. This CDR3 is 11 amino acids long. CDR1 and CDR2 (germline): LNHDA, SQIVND (reference sequence). In DNA form, the CDR3 reads TGTGCCAGTAGTTCGTCTGGCAAGCAGTTCTTC. This sequence encodes CASSSSGKQFF.

V usage is TRBV9 and J usage is TRBJ2-7; 9 bases fit TRBD2. This CDR3 spans 13 amino acids. V trimming: 4 bases; J trimming: 5 bases; junction bases outside the gene matches: 4. CDR1 is SGDLS and CDR2 is YYNGEE in the germline V gene. The DNA of the CDR3 is TGTGCCAGCAGCCCTAGCGGGACGAACGAGCAGTACTTC. Protein product: CASSPSGTNEQYF.

The V call is TRBV7-2, the J call TRBJ2-3; 7 nucleotides align to TRBD2. From germline, CDR1 is SGHTA and CDR2 FQGNSA. This CDR3 comprises 13 residues. The J segment lost 2 bases and the V segment lost 5 bases, leaving 1 base of the junction unmatched. CDR3 sequence (DNA): TGTGCCAGCAGCCGGGACTACACAGATACGCAGTATTTT. Translation: CASSRDYTDTQYF.

The chain couples TRBV5-8 to TRBJ1-2, with TRBD1 as a possible D gene (6 bases). Germline V lookup: CDR1 SGHTS, CDR2 YDEGEE. The CDR3 contains 14 residues. The V gene lost 0 bases and the J gene lost 8 bases, with 14 bases spanning the gap. CDR3 nucleotides: TGTGCCAGCAGCTTGGGGCAGGGGCGCGGGGGCTACACCTTC. This translates into CASSLGQGRGGYTF. The entire variable domain, with the rest obtained from reference TRBV5-8 and TRBJ1-2, is as follows: EAGVTQSPTHLIKTRGQQATLRCSPISGHTSVYWYQQALGLGLQFLLWYDEGEERNRGNFPPRFSGRQFPNYSSELNVNALELEDSALYLCASSLGQGRGGYTFGSGTRLTVV.

This clone is a singleton in its sample. The V gene is TRBV28, the J gene TRBJ2-7; 7 bases agree with TRBD2. In germline, CDR1 is MDHEN, CDR2 SYDVKM. This CDR3 spans 15 amino acids. V shed 5 bases and J 4 bases; nucleotides not matched to a gene: 11. CDR3 nucleotides: TGTGCCAGCAGTCAGCCGGGAGGCTTTATATACGAGCAGTACTTC. The encoded protein is CASSQPGGFIYEQYF.